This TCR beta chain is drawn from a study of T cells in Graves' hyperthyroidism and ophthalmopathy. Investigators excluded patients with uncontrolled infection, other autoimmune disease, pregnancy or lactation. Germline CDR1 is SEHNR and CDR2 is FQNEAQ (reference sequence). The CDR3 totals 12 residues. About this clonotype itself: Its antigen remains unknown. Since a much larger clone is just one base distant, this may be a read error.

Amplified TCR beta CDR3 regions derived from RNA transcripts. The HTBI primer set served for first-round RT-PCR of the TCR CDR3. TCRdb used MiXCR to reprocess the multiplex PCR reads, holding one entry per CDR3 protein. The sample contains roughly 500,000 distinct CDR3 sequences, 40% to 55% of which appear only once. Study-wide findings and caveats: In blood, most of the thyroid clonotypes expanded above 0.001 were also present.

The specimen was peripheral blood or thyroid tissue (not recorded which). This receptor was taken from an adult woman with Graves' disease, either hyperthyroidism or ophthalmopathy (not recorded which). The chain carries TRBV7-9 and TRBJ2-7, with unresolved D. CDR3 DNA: TGTGCCAGCAGCCAATCCCCCTACGAGCAGCACTTC. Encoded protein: CASSQSPYEQHF.